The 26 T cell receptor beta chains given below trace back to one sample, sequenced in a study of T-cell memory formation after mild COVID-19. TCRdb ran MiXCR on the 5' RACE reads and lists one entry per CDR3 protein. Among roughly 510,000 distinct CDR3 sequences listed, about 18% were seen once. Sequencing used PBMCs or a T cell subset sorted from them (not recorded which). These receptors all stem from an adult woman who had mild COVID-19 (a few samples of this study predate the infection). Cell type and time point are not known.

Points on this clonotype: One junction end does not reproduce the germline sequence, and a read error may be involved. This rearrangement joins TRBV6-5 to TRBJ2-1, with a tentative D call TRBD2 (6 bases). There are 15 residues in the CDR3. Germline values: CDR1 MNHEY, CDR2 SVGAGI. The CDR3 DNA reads TGTGCCGGCAGTTGCGGGACTGACACTCACAATGAGCAGTTCTTC. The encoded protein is CAGSCGTDTHNEQFF.

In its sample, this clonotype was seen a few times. CDR3 bases: TGCAGTGCTAGAGATGCAGGGATCAATCAGCCCCAGCATTTT. This sequence encodes CSARDAGINQPQHF. V is TRBV20-1 and J is TRBJ1-5; D is possibly TRBD1 (5 bases). Looked up from germline, CDR1 is DFQATT and CDR2 is SNEGSKA (reference sequence). Trimming pared 0 bases from V and 3 bases from J, leaving 9 bases between. This CDR3 is built from 14 residues.

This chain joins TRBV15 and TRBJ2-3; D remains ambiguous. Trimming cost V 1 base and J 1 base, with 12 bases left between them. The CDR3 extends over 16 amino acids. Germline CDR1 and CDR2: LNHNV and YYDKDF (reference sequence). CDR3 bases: TGTGCCACCAGCAGAGTTGCGCAGGCCGGCACAGATACGCAGTATTTT. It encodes CATSRVAQAGTDTQYF.

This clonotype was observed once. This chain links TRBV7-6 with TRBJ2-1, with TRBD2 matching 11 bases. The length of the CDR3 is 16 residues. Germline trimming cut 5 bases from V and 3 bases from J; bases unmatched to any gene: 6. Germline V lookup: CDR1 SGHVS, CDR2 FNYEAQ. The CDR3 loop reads CASSLLLAGDYNEQFF. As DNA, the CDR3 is TGTGCCAGCAGCCTATTACTAGCGGGAGACTACAATGAGCAGTTCTTC.

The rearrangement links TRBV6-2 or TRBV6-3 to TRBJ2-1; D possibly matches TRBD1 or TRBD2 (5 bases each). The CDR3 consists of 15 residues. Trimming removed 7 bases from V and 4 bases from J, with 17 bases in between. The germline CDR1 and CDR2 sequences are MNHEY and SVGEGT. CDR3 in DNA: TGTGCCAGCACCTACCCCGGGACCCTATACAATGAGCAGTTCTTC. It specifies CASTYPGTLYNEQFF.

CDR3 sequence: CSATRTGARTDTQYF. The DNA for the CDR3 is TGCAGTGCCACACGTACGGGGGCGCGCACAGATACGCAGTATTTT. The V call is TRBV20-1, the J call TRBJ2-3; D is possibly TRBD1 or TRBD2 (6 bases each). The germline V gene has CDR1 DFQATT and CDR2 SNEGSKA (reference sequence). The V and J ends lost 6 bases and 1 base respectively, with 17 bases between them. The CDR3 totals 15 residues.

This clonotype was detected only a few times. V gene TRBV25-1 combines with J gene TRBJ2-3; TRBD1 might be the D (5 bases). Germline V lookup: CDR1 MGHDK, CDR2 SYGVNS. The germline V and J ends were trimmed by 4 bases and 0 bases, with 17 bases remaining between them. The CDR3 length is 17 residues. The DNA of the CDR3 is TGTGCCAGCAGTGCGCCCCTGACAGAGCGTAGCACAGATACGCAGTATTTT. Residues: CASSAPLTERSTDTQYF.

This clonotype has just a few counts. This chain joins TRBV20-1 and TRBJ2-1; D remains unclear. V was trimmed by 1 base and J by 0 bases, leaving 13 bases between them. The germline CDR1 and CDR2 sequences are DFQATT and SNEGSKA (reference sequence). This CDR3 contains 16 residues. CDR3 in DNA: TGCAGTGCTAGAGTATTCAGGCTCGACTCCTACAATGAGCAGTTCTTC. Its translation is CSARVFRLDSYNEQFF.

This chain's CDR3 is CASSPGAGSITQYF. DNA for the CDR3: TGTGCCAGCAGCCCCGGGGCGGGAAGCATCACCCAGTACTTC. V usage is TRBV6-2 or TRBV6-3 and J usage is TRBJ2-5, with D maybe TRBD2 (6 bases). The CDR3 totals 14 residues. Trimming removed 6 bases at V and 8 bases at J, with 19 bases between. CDR1 is MNHEY and CDR2 is SVGEGT in the germline V gene.

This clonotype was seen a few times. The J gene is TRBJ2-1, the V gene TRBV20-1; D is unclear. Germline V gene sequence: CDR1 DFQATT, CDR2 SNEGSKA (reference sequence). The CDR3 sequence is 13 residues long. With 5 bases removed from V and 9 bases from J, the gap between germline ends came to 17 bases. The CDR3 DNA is TGCAGTGCTCTTCCTCGGCCCCACGGTGAGCAGTTCTTC. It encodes CSALPRPHGEQFF.

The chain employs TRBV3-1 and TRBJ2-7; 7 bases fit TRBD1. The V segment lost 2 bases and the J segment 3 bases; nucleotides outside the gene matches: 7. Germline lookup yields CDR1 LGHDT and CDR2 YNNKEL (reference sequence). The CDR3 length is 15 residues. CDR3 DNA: TGTGCCAGCAGCCAACGAGACAGGGTTGGCTACGAGCAGTACTTC. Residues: CASSQRDRVGYEQYF.

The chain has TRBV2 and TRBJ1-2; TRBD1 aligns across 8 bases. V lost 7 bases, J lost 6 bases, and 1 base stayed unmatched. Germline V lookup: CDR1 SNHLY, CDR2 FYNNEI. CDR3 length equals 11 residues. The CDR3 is CASTQGDGYTF. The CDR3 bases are TGTGCCAGCACACAGGGGGATGGCTACACCTTC.

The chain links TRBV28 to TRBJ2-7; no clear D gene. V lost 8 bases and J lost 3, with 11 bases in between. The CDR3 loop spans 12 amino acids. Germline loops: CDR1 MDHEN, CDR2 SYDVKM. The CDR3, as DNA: TGTGCCAGCCGCATCGAAATCTACGAGCAGTACTTC. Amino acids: CASRIEIYEQYF.

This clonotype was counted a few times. CDR3 in DNA: TGTGCCAGCAGCTTCGAGCCGGAACATGGCTACACCTTC. As protein: CASSFEPEHGYTF. V usage is TRBV7-9 and J usage is TRBJ1-2; D ambiguous. The germline gives CDR1 SEHNR, CDR2 FQNEAQ (reference sequence). V was pared by 3 bases and J by 6 bases, with 11 bases between. This CDR3 contains 13 residues.

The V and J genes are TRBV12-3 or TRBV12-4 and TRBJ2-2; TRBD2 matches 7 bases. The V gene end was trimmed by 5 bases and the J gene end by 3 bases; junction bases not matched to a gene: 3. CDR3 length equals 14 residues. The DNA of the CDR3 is TGTGCCAGCAGTGGCGGGAGACACACCGGGGAGCTGTTTTTT. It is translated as CASSGGRHTGELFF.

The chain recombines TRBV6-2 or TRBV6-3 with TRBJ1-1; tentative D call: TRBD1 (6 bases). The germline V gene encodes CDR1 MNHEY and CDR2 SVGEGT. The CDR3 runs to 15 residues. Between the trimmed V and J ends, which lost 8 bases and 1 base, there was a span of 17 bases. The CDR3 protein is CASLGQGGWNTEAFF. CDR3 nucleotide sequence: TGTGCCAGCCTCGGACAAGGGGGGTGGAACACTGAAGCTTTCTTT.

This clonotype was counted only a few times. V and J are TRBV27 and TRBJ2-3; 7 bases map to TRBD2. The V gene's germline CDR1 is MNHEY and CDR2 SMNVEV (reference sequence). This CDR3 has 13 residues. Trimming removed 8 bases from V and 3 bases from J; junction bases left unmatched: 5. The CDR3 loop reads CASGRTRTDTQYF. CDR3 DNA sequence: TGTGCCAGCGGAAGGACTAGGACAGATACGCAGTATTTT.

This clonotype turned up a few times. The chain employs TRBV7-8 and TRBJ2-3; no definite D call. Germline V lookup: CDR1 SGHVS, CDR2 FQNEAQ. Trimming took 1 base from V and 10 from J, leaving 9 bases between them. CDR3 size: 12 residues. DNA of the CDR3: TGTGCCAGCAGCTTAGGGACGCAGGCGCAGTATTTT. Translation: CASSLGTQAQYF.

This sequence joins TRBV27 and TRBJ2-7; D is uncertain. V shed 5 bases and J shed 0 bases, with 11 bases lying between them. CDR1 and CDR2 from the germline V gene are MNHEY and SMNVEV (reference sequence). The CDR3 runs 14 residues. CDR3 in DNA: TGTGCCAGCAGTGACTCGATGAGCTCCTACGAGCAGTACTTC. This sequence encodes CASSDSMSSYEQYF.

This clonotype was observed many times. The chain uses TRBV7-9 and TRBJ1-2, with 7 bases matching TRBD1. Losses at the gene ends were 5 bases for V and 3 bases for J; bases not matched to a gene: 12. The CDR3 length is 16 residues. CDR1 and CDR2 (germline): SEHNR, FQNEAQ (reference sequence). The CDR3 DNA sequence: TGTGCCAGCAGCCCTATAGGCAGGGGGTTGGACTATGGCTACACCTTC. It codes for CASSPIGRGLDYGYTF.

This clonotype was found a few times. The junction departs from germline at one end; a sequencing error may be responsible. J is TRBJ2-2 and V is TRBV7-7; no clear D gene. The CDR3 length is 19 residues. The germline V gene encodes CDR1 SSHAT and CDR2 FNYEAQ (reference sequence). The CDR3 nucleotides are TGTGCTAGCAGCTTAGGGTCCGTCCAGCCCGGCCCGGGCACCGGGGAGCTGTTTTTT. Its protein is CASSLGSVQPGPGTGELFF.

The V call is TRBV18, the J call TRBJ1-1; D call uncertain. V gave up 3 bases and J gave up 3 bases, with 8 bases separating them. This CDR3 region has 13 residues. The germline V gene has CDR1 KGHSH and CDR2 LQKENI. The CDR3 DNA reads TGTGCCAGCTCACCCCTGATTGACACTGAAGCTTTCTTT. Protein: CASSPLIDTEAFF.

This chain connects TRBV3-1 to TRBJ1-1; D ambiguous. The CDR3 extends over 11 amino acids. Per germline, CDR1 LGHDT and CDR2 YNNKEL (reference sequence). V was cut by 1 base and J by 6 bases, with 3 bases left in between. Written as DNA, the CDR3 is TGTGCCAGCAGCCAAGTTTCTGAAGCTTTCTTT. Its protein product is CASSQVSEAFF.

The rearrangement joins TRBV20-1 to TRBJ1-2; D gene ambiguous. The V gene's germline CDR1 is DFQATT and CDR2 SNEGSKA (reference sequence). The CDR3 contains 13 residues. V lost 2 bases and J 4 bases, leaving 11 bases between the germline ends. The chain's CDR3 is CSARPPDVYGYTF. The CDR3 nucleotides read TGCAGTGCTAGACCTCCGGACGTCTATGGCTACACCTTC.

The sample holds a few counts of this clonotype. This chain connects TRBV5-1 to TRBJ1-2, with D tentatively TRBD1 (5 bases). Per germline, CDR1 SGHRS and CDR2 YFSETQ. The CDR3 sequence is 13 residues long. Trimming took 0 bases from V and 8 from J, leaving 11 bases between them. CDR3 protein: CASSLVGERGYTF. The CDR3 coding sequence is TGCGCCAGCAGCTTGGTAGGGGAAAGGGGCTACACCTTC.

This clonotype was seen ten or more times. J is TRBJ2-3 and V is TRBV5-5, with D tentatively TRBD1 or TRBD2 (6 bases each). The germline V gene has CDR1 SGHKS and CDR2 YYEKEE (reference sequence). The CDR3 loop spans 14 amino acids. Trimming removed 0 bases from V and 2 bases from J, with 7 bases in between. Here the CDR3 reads CASSLGGATDTQYF. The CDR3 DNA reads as TGTGCCAGCAGCTTGGGGGGGGCCACAGATACGCAGTATTTT.